A selection of T cell receptor beta chains follows, all from one sample in a study of control samples from healthy donors and cancer patients. Some clones are missing from TCRdb's copy, which holds only in-frame ones; the method was immunoSEQ multiplex PCR. The table shows around 100,000 clones, with 88% occurring only once. The sample comprised blood. All receptors derive from a woman in her seventies in good health. The CDR3 runs from the conserved cysteine through the conserved F or W. D genes are given only for firm matches. Part of the rows lack a size; the others show once, few, many or a class for expanded clones.

j_call	v_call	clone_size	d_call	cdr3_nt	cdr3_aa
TRBJ1-2	TRBV7-9	once	.	TGTGCCAGCAGCTACGGGCAGGGATATGGCTACACCTTC	CASSYGQGYGYTF
TRBJ2-7	TRBV19	.	.	TGTGCCAGTAGATTAGATGCAGCGACTTACGAGCAGTACTTC	CASRLDAATYEQYF
TRBJ2-3	TRBV11-1	few	.	TGTGCCAGCAGCTTACAAGACACACGCACAGATACGCAGTATTTT	CASSLQDTRTDTQYF
TRBJ2-1	TRBV7-9	once	.	TGTGCCAGCAGCTTAGGGACTGCCTCCTACAATGAGCAGTTCTTC	CASSLGTASYNEQFF
TRBJ2-5	TRBV11-2	few	TRBD2	TGTGCCAGCAGCCCTGGGACTAGCGGGGGGCTAGGGCAAGAGACCCAGTACTTC	CASSPGTSGGLGQETQYF
TRBJ1-6	TRBV15	.	TRBD1	TGTGCCACCAGCAGAGATACAGGGGCGAGCTCCTATAATTCACCCCTCCACTTT	CATSRDTGASSYNSPLHF
TRBJ1-1	TRBV9	.	.	TGTGCCAGCAGCGGGCAGGTGAACACTGAAGCTTTCTTT	CASSGQVNTEAFF
TRBJ1-3	TRBV5-3	few	.	TGTGCCAGAAGCAAGGGTCCTTCGGGGGGTGGAAACACCATATATTTT	CARSKGPSGGGNTIYF
TRBJ2-1	TRBV5-1	.	TRBD2	TGCGCCAGCAGCTCAGCGGGGGGCGGCTACAATGAGCAGTTCTTC	CASSSAGGGYNEQFF
TRBJ2-5	TRBV15	.	TRBD2	TGTGCCACCTCAGGCGGGAGTGGGGAGACCCAGTACTTC	CATSGGSGETQYF
TRBJ2-5	TRBV27	.	.	TGTGCCAGCAGTTCTCAAGAGACCCAGTACTTC	CASSSQETQYF
TRBJ2-3	TRBV5-5	.	.	TGTGCCAGCAGCTTGGAGGGCACAGATACGCAGTATTTT	CASSLEGTDTQYF
TRBJ2-7	TRBV5-4	.	.	TGTGCCAGCAGCGCCGGTTTCCTCGAGCAGTACTTC	CASSAGFLEQYF
TRBJ1-2	TRBV5-5	once	.	TGTGCCAGCAGCGAGGACCTAAACTATGGCTACACCTTC	CASSEDLNYGYTF
TRBJ1-1	TRBV3-1/TRBV3-2	.	.	TGTGCCAGCAGCCAAGGGTTAGACACTGAAGCTTTCTTT	CASSQGLDTEAFF
TRBJ2-7	TRBV30	.	.	TGTGCCTGGAGTGTGGGGACATTGGGCGACGAGCAGTACTTC	CAWSVGTLGDEQYF
TRBJ2-5	TRBV5-1	.	TRBD1	TGCGCCAGCAGCCTCACGTCAGGGGGCATGGAGACCCAGTACTTC	CASSLTSGGMETQYF
TRBJ1-1	TRBV6-1	.	.	TGTGCCAGCAGTGAAGCATTTCGAGCTTTCTTT	CASSEAFRAFF
TRBJ2-7	TRBV6-6	.	.	TGTGCCAGCAGTTGGCCGGACACCTACGAGCAGTACTTC	CASSWPDTYEQYF
TRBJ2-2	TRBV2	.	TRBD1	TGTGCCAGCAGGGACGGGACAGCGAACACCGGGGAGCTGTTTTTT	CASRDGTANTGELFF
TRBJ1-2	TRBV7-2	.	TRBD1	TGTGCCAGCAGCGAAGACAGGACAGGGCAAGGCTACACCTTC	CASSEDRTGQGYTF
TRBJ1-2	TRBV9	.	.	TGTGCCAGCAGCGTTTCCAGAAATGGCTACACCTTC	CASSVSRNGYTF
TRBJ2-3	TRBV2	few	TRBD2	TGTGCCAGCAGGGCTAGCGGCCGCACAGATACGCAGTATTTT	CASRASGRTDTQYF
TRBJ1-1	TRBV9	many	TRBD1	TGTGCCAGCAGCCAGTCCGGGACAGGGGACACTGAAGCTTTCTTT	CASSQSGTGDTEAFF
TRBJ2-2	TRBV3-1/TRBV3-2	.	.	TGTGCCAGCAGCGGAGGGGGAATCGGGGAGCTGTTTTTT	CASSGGGIGELFF
TRBJ1-2	TRBV3-1/TRBV3-2	.	.	TGTGCCAGCAGCCCGGACAGCTTGTCCGGTGGCTACACCTTC	CASSPDSLSGGYTF
TRBJ1-6	TRBV6-5	.	.	TGTGCCAGCAGTTCGATGCGTCAGGGGTATAATTCACCCCTCCACTTT	CASSSMRQGYNSPLHF
TRBJ1-1	TRBV27	.	.	TGTGCCAGCAGTCGAGACAGGTTGAACACTGAAGCTTTCTTT	CASSRDRLNTEAFF
TRBJ1-1	TRBV10-2	.	TRBD1	TGCGCCAGCACCCTTCGGACAGGGCACACTGAAGCTTTCTTT	CASTLRTGHTEAFF
TRBJ2-5	TRBV13	.	TRBD2	TGTGCCAGCAGCAAGGGACTAGCGGGAGAGACCCAGTACTTC	CASSKGLAGETQYF
TRBJ1-5	TRBV6-1	once	.	TGTGCCAGCAGTGAAGGACCGAATCAGCCCCAGCATTTT	CASSEGPNQPQHF
TRBJ2-3	TRBV27	once	.	TGTGCCACTTCCTTCAGGGGTGCAGATACGCAGTATTTT	CATSFRGADTQYF
TRBJ1-1	TRBV29-1	.	.	TGCAGCGTTGGGGGGCTCACTGAAGCTTTCTTT	CSVGGLTEAFF
TRBJ1-1	TRBV5-8	.	.	TGTGCCAGCAGCTTGAACAGGATGACTGAAGCTTTCTTT	CASSLNRMTEAFF
TRBJ2-3	TRBV5-1	.	.	TGCGCCAGCAGCTTGGGCGAGCGGGTCGGGACAGATACGCAGTATTTT	CASSLGERVGTDTQYF
TRBJ2-2	TRBV5-8	few	.	TGTGCCAGCAGCTTGGAGGGGGTCTACGCGAACACCGGGGAGCTGTTTTTT	CASSLEGVYANTGELFF
TRBJ2-1	TRBV7-3	once	.	TGTGCCAGCAGCTTAAGGGGCCGGAATGAGCAGTTCTTC	CASSLRGRNEQFF